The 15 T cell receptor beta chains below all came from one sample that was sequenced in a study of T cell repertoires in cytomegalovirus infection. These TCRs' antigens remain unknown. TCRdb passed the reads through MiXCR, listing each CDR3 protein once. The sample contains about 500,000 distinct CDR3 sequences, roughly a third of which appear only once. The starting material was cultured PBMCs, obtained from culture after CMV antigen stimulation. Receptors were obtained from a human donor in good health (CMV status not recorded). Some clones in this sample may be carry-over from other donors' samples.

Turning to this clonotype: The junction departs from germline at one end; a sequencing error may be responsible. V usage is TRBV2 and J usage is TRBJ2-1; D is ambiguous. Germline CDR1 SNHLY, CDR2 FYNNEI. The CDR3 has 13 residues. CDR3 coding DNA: TGTGCCAGCAATGAAGCAGTTAGGAATGAGCAGTTCTTC. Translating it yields CASNEAVRNEQFF.

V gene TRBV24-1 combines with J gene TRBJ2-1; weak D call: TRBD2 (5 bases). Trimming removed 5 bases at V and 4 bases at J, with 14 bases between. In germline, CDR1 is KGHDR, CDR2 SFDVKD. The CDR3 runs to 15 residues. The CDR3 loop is CATSVGDLFYNEQFF. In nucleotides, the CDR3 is TGTGCCACCAGTGTCGGGGATCTGTTTTACAATGAGCAGTTCTTC.

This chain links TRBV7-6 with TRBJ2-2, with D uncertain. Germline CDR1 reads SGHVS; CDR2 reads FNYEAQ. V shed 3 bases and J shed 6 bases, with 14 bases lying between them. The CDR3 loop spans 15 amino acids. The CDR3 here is CASSLPGTAAGELFF. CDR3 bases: TGTGCCAGCAGCTTGCCCGGCACAGCTGCCGGGGAGCTGTTTTTT.

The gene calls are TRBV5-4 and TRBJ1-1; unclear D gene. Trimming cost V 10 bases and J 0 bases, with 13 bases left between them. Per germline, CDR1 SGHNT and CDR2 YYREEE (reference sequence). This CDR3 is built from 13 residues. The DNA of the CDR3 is TGTGCCGCCAAGGGTTCGATGAACACTGAAGCTTTCTTT. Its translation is CAAKGSMNTEAFF.

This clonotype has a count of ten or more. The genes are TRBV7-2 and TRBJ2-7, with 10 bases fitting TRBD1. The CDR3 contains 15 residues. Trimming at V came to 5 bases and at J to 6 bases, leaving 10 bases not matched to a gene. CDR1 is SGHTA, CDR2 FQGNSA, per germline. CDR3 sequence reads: CASSRLSTGGLEQYF. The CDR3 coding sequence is TGTGCCAGCAGCCGACTCTCGACAGGGGGCCTCGAGCAGTACTTC.

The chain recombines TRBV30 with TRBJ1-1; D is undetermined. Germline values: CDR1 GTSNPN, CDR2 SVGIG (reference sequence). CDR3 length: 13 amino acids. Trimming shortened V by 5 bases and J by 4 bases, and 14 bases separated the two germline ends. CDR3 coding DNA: TGTGCCTGGTCTCCCACGGCTGTCACTGAAGCTTTCTTT. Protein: CAWSPTAVTEAFF.

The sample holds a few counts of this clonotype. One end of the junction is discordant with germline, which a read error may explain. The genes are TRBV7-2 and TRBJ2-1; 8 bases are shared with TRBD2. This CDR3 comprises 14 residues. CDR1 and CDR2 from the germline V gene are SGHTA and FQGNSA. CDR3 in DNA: TGTGCCAGCAGCATAGCGGGAAACAGGAATGAGCAGTTCTTC. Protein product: CASSIAGNRNEQFF.

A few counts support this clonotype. Here the CDR3 DNA reads TGTGCCAGCAGCCTCCGACAGGGAGGAAATGAAAAACTGTTTTTT. It translates to CASSLRQGGNEKLFF. The chain employs TRBV12-3 or TRBV12-4 and TRBJ1-4; TRBD1 agrees at 7 bases. The V and J ends lost 6 bases and 5 bases, in that order; junction bases with no gene match: 9. This CDR3 comprises 15 residues.

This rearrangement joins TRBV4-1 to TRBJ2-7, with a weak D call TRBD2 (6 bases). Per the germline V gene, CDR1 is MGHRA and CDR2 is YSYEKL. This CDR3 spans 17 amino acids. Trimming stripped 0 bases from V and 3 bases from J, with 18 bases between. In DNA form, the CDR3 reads TGCGCCAGCAGCCAAGATTTTGGTGCATCCGGGGGCTACGAGCAGTACGTC. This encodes CASSQDFGASGGYEQYV.

The CDR3 loop reads CASSQDLAGTKDEQFF. The CDR3, as DNA: TGCGCCAGCAGCCAAGATTTAGCGGGAACAAAGGATGAGCAGTTCTTC. The V and J genes are TRBV4-1 and TRBJ2-1, with 8 bases fitting TRBD2. Germline CDR1 is MGHRA and CDR2 is YSYEKL. V trimming: 0 bases; J trimming: 8 bases; junction bases outside the gene matches: 9. The CDR3 extends over 16 amino acids.

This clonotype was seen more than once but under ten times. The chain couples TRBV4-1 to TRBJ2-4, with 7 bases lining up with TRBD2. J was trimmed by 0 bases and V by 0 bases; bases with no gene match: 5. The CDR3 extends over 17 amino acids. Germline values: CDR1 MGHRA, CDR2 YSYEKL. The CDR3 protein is CASSQDGEGLAKNIQYF. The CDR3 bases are TGCGCCAGCAGCCAAGATGGGGAGGGGCTAGCCAAAAACATTCAGTACTTC.

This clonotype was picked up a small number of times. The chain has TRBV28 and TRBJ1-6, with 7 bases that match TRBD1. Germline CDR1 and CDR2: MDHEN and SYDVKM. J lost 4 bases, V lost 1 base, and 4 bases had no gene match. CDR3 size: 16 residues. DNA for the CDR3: TGTGCCAGCAGTTTATCCGGGACAGAGTATAATTCACCCCTCCACTTT. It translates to CASSLSGTEYNSPLHF.

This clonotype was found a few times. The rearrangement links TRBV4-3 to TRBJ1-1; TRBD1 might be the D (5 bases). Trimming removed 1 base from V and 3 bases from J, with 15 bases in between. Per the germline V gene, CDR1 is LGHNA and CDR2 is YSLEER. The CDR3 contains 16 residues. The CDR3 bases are TGCGCCAGCAGCCAAGTCCCGGGCACAGGCTACACTGAAGCTTTCTTT. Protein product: CASSQVPGTGYTEAFF.

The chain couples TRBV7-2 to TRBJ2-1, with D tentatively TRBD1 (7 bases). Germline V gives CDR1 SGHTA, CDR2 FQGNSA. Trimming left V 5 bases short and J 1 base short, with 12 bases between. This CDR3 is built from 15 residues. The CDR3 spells CASSPTGRSYNEQFF. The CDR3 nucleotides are TGTGCCAGCAGCCCGACAGGGAGGTCCTACAATGAGCAGTTCTTC.

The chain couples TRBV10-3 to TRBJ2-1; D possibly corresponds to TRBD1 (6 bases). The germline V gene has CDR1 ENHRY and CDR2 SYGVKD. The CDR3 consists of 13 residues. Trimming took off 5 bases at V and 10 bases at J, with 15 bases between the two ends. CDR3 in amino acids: CAISPQTGSEQFF. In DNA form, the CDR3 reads TGTGCCATCAGTCCCCAAACAGGGTCGGAGCAGTTCTTC.